The entry below describes one T cell receptor beta chain. The antigen is not known. In TCRdb, the reads were re-called with MiXCR into one record per CDR3 protein. The data show approximately 1,000,000 distinct CDR3 sequences, with about 33% seen just once and around 15% held by the top ten. The data were taken from a study of T cell repertoires in cytomegalovirus infection. The overall study: CMV epitopes in the study were HLA-C-restricted (recently identified) and HLA-B-restricted (well studied).

Germline lookup yields CDR1 SNHLY and CDR2 FYNNEI. With 10 bases clipped from V and 6 bases from J, the junction kept 15 bases outside the gene matches. This CDR3 contains 15 residues. The sample in question was cultured CD8+ T cells from PBMCs, obtained from culture after CMV antigen stimulation. The receptor was isolated from a human donor in good health (CMV status not recorded). Some clones in this sample may be carry-over from other donors' samples. V gene TRBV2 combines with J gene TRBJ2-3; 8 bases match TRBD1. The DNA for the CDR3 is TGTGCCATCCCGCATGGACAGGGCCCGAGGGATACGCAGTATTTT. Translation gives CAIPHGQGPRDTQYF.